Each of the 29 T cell receptor beta chains below was sequenced from the same sample in a study of control samples from healthy donors and cancer patients. The protocol was immunoSEQ multiplex PCR, while the TCRdb copy is restricted to in-frame clones and leaves out a portion. Altogether 150,000 to 200,000 clones are present, approximately 94% being singletons, with the ten largest covering more than 8%. Sequenced material: blood. These receptors all stem from a middle-aged woman in good health.

The chain combines TRBV10-3 with TRBJ1-1; a possible D gene is TRBD1 (5 bases). Germline CDR1 ENHRY, CDR2 SYGVKD. V dropped 9 bases and J dropped 0 bases, with 11 bases sitting between them. The CDR3 consists of 13 residues. The CDR3 DNA follows: TGTGCCATTCTCAGGGAGCTGAACACTGAAGCTTTCTTT. It codes for CAILRELNTEAFF.

The V and J genes are TRBV11-2 and TRBJ1-6; D is uncertain. Germline CDR1 is SGHAT and CDR2 is FQNNGV. Trimming removed 5 bases at V and 0 bases at J, with 17 bases between. This CDR3 has 18 residues. CDR3 in DNA: TGTGCCAGCAGCGGAGGACTGGAGACGGACTCCTATAATTCACCCCTCCACTTT. Its translation: CASSGGLETDSYNSPLHF. The full variable domain, its missing parts supplied by reference TRBV11-2 and TRBJ1-6, is EAGVAQSPRYKIIEKRQSVAFWCNPISGHATLYWYQQILGQGPKLLIQFQNNGVVDDSQLPKDRFSAERLKGVDSTLKIQPAKLEDSAVYLCASSGGLETDSYNSPLHFGNGTRLTVT.

V is TRBV5-5 and J is TRBJ1-1; maybe TRBD1 (5 bases). V lost 4 bases, J lost 5 bases, and 18 bases lay in between. This CDR3 region has 15 residues. The germline V gene has CDR1 SGHKS and CDR2 YYEKEE (reference sequence). CDR3 nucleotide sequence: TGTGCCAGCAGCCATGGAGTAGGGGTGGGAACTGAAGCTTTCTTT. Protein sequence: CASSHGVGVGTEAFF.

The gene calls are TRBV12-5 and TRBJ1-5; D might be TRBD1 (5 bases). The CDR3 extends over 16 amino acids. Germline lookup yields CDR1 LGHNT and CDR2 FRNRAP. V was shortened by 0 bases and J by 6 bases, with 15 bases between the two germline ends. This CDR3 is CASGLVPEARGQPQHF. The CDR3 DNA sequence: TGTGCTAGTGGTTTGGTACCTGAGGCGAGGGGTCAGCCCCAGCATTTT.

This clone has more than one count but fewer than ten. V and J are TRBV11-1 and TRBJ2-7, with D perhaps being TRBD1 or TRBD2 (5 bases each). The CDR3 has 13 amino acids. Trimming cost V 4 bases and J 7 bases, with 14 bases left between them. CDR1 SGHAT and CDR2 FQDESV come from the germline V gene (reference sequence). CDR3 sequence (DNA): TGTGCCAGCAGCTCCCAGGGACGACGGGAGCAGTACTTC. This gives the protein CASSSQGRREQYF.

The chain carries TRBV7-2 and TRBJ2-7; TRBD2 matches 10 bases. Germline assignment: CDR1 SGHTA and CDR2 FQGNSA. The CDR3 is made up of 15 amino acids. Trimming cost V 5 bases and J 4 bases; bases outside gene matches: 8. The CDR3 region has the DNA TGTGCCAGCAGCGGACTAGCGGTCGAGCGGTACGAGCAGTACTTC. Translation gives CASSGLAVERYEQYF.

V is TRBV9 and J is TRBJ1-2; 8 bases are shared with TRBD1. The trim removed 0 bases at V and 6 bases at J, leaving 7 bases unmatched. CDR3 length equals 15 residues. CDR1 and CDR2 (germline): SGDLS, YYNGEE. CDR3 coding DNA: TGTGCCAGCAGCGTAGGAGCAGGGGGCGCGGATGGCTACACCTTC. The encoded protein is CASSVGAGGADGYTF.

The CDR3 sequence: CATGLSGAPRSNEQYF. The CDR3 DNA reads as TGTGCCACCGGTCTAAGCGGGGCTCCACGTAGTAACGAGCAGTACTTC. This chain links TRBV27 with TRBJ2-7, with 7 bases matching TRBD2. V shed 10 bases, J shed 5 bases, and the junction held 20 bases outside the gene matches. The CDR3 totals 16 residues. Germline V CDR1 and CDR2: MNHEY, SMNVEV (reference sequence).

The J gene is TRBJ2-7, the V gene TRBV6-2 or TRBV6-3; maybe TRBD1 (6 bases). Trimming cost V 0 bases and J 2 bases, with 8 bases left between them. Germline V CDR1 and CDR2: MNHEY, SVGEGT. There are 14 residues in the CDR3. The CDR3 coding sequence is TGTGCCAGCAGTTACTCGAGGGACACCTACGAGCAGTACTTC. Its translation: CASSYSRDTYEQYF.

The chain recombines TRBV18 with TRBJ2-2; D perhaps matches TRBD1 (5 bases). The germline V gene encodes CDR1 KGHSH and CDR2 LQKENI. The V and J ends lost 3 bases and 6 bases respectively, with 14 bases between them. The CDR3 extends over 15 amino acids. As DNA, the CDR3 is TGTGCCAGCTCACCGAAGACAGCGTCGGCCGGGGAGCTGTTTTTT. Its protein is CASSPKTASAGELFF.

This sequence joins TRBV30 and TRBJ1-2, with TRBD1 matching over 9 bases. Looked up from germline, CDR1 is GTSNPN and CDR2 is SVGIG (reference sequence). The CDR3 length is 15 residues. The CDR3 DNA sequence: TGTGCATCTAGATGGGACAGGGCCTTTCTCTATGGCTACACCTTC. Translation: CASRWDRAFLYGYTF.

This chain joins TRBV18 and TRBJ2-4; a possible D gene is TRBD1 (5 bases). The V end was cut by 3 bases, the J end by 9 bases, with 12 bases between. Looked up from germline, CDR1 is KGHSH and CDR2 is LQKENI. CDR3 length: 13 amino acids. The chain's CDR3 is CASSPDTKGIQYF. The CDR3 bases are TGTGCCAGCTCACCGGACACTAAGGGCATTCAGTACTTC.

The chain has TRBV19 and TRBJ2-3; 7 nucleotides line up with TRBD1. CDR1 is LNHDA, CDR2 SQIVND, per germline (reference sequence). The CDR3 extends over 13 amino acids. Trimming removed 7 bases from V and 3 bases from J; junction bases left unmatched: 4. The CDR3 DNA is TGTGCCAGTAACACAGGGGTGACAGATACGCAGTATTTT. This gives the protein CASNTGVTDTQYF.

The J gene is TRBJ2-1, the V gene TRBV10-3; 9 nucleotides agree with TRBD1. The V and J ends lost 8 bases and 0 bases, in that order; junction bases with no gene match: 2. In germline, CDR1 is ENHRY, CDR2 SYGVKD. The CDR3 extends over 14 amino acids. As DNA, the CDR3 is TGTGCCATCGGGACAGGGAGCTCCTACAATGAGCAGTTCTTC. This translates into CAIGTGSSYNEQFF.

The CDR3 region has the DNA TGCGCCAGCAGCCACCATAGACCTAATGAAAAACTGTTTTTT. Amino acid sequence: CASSHHRPNEKLFF. The chain combines TRBV4-1 with TRBJ1-4; D uncertain. This CDR3 has 14 amino acids. Trimming cost V 3 bases and J 3 bases, with 8 bases left between them. Germline V lookup: CDR1 MGHRA, CDR2 YSYEKL.

V usage is TRBV7-3 and J usage is TRBJ1-5, with no clear D. V was pared by 5 bases and J by 0 bases, with 17 bases between. This CDR3 region has 17 residues. Per the germline V gene, CDR1 is SGHTA and CDR2 is FQGTGA. The CDR3 protein is CASSPLGRYHSNQPQHF. The CDR3 DNA reads as TGTGCCAGCAGCCCACTGGGTAGGTACCATAGCAATCAGCCCCAGCATTTT.

The chain employs TRBV11-1 and TRBJ1-6, with a possible D match to TRBD1 (5 bases). The CDR3 has 16 residues. Trimming shortened V by 0 bases and J by 8 bases, and 14 bases separated the two germline ends. CDR1 and CDR2 (germline): SGHAT, FQDESV (reference sequence). CDR3 amino acids: CASSLAQGSRDSPLHF. Here the CDR3 DNA reads TGTGCCAGCAGCTTAGCGCAGGGTTCCCGCGATTCACCCCTCCACTTT.

This clone was recorded only once. The chain combines TRBV14 with TRBJ1-3; tentative D call: TRBD1 (6 bases). CDR1 and CDR2 (germline): SGHDN, FVKESK. V dropped 2 bases and J dropped 10 bases, with 15 bases sitting between them. The CDR3 totals 14 residues. Here the CDR3 DNA reads TGTGCCAGCAGCCAACGGGGGCCCGGACGTACCATATATTTT. It encodes CASSQRGPGRTIYF.

The CDR3 DNA reads as TGTGCCAGCAGCACGAGAGGGGGCTATGGCTACACCTTC. Protein product: CASSTRGGYGYTF. This chain uses TRBV7-2 with TRBJ1-2; a possible D gene is TRBD1 (6 bases). Trimming pared 5 bases from V and 4 bases from J, leaving 11 bases between. The CDR3 consists of 13 residues. From germline, CDR1 is SGHTA and CDR2 FQGNSA.

CDR3 loop: CASSQASWGGGEQYF. Written as DNA, the CDR3 is TGCGCCAGCAGCCAAGCCAGCTGGGGCGGAGGGGAGCAGTACTTC. The chain recombines TRBV4-3 with TRBJ2-7; a possible D gene is TRBD2 (6 bases). The CDR3 runs to 15 residues. Trimming took off 1 base at V and 7 bases at J, with 17 bases between the two ends. Germline V gene data show CDR1 as LGHNA and CDR2 as YSLEER.

V gene TRBV7-9 combines with J gene TRBJ1-2, with no clear D. The CDR3 extends over 12 amino acids. The germline V gene has CDR1 SEHNR and CDR2 FQNEAQ (reference sequence). The ends were cut back, 1 base at V and 2 bases at J, with 2 bases in the middle. CDR3 protein: CASSLGNYGYTF. The CDR3 nucleotides are TGTGCCAGCAGCTTAGGGAACTATGGCTACACCTTC. Full variable domain (remainder filled in from reference TRBV7-9 and TRBJ1-2): DTGVSQNPRHKITKRGQNVTFRCDPISEHNRLYWYRQTLGQGPEFLTYFQNEAQLEKSRLLSDRFSAERPKGSFSTLEIQRTEQGDSAMYLCASSLGNYGYTFGSGTRLTVV.

The V call is TRBV4-1, the J call TRBJ2-5; 7 bases match TRBD1. J was trimmed by 4 bases and V by 1 base; bases with no gene match: 6. The germline gives CDR1 MGHRA, CDR2 YSYEKL. The CDR3 is 15 amino acids. The DNA for the CDR3 is TGCGCCAGCAGCCAAGGAGACAGGGATGGAGAGACCCAGTACTTC. This translates into CASSQGDRDGETQYF.

This rearrangement joins TRBV7-9 to TRBJ2-3; TRBD2 agrees at 10 bases. V trimming: 5 bases; J trimming: 3 bases; junction bases outside the gene matches: 14. The germline CDR1 and CDR2 sequences are SEHNR and FQNEAQ (reference sequence). The CDR3 length is 18 residues. The chain's CDR3 is CASSRSPAPAGGTDTQYF. The CDR3, as DNA: TGTGCCAGCAGCCGTTCCCCAGCCCCAGCGGGAGGGACAGATACGCAGTATTTT.

The V call is TRBV7-9, the J call TRBJ2-7; D is ambiguous. V gave up 5 bases and J gave up 7 bases, with 9 bases separating them. CDR1 is SEHNR and CDR2 is FQNEAQ in the germline V gene (reference sequence). The CDR3 sequence is 11 residues long. The CDR3 coding sequence is TGTGCCAGCAGCCCCTCGGAGGAGCAGTACTTC. It translates to CASSPSEEQYF.

The chain joins TRBV5-4 to TRBJ2-5; TRBD1 or TRBD2 may be the D gene (5 bases each). The CDR3 is 16 residues long. CDR1 is SGHNT and CDR2 is YYREEE in the germline V gene (reference sequence). V lost 4 bases to trimming and J lost 0 bases, with 16 bases between them. In DNA form, the CDR3 reads TGTGCCAGCAGCGCGAAGGGACCGACGTACCAAGAGACCCAGTACTTC. Encoded protein: CASSAKGPTYQETQYF.

The rearrangement uses TRBV19 and TRBJ1-1; a weak D match, TRBD1 (6 bases). Trimming shortened V by 3 bases and J by 1 base, and 9 bases separated the two germline ends. The CDR3 length is 14 residues. Per the germline V gene, CDR1 is LNHDA and CDR2 is SQIVND (reference sequence). In DNA, the CDR3 is TGTGCCAGTAGTATCCTGGACAGGAACACTGAAGCTTTCTTT. It translates to CASSILDRNTEAFF.

The rearrangement uses TRBV7-9 and TRBJ1-1; D is uncertain. Germline V gene sequence: CDR1 SEHNR, CDR2 FQNEAQ (reference sequence). The CDR3 consists of 13 residues. Trimming took off 7 bases at V and 7 bases at J, with 16 bases between the two ends. The CDR3 sequence: CASTLSDGDEAFF. DNA for the CDR3: TGTGCCAGCACCCTATCGGACGGCGATGAAGCTTTCTTT. Full variable domain (missing parts from reference TRBV7-9 and TRBJ1-1): DTGVSQNPRHKITKRGQNVTFRCDPISEHNRLYWYRQTLGQGPEFLTYFQNEAQLEKSRLLSDRFSAERPKGSFSTLEIQRTEQGDSAMYLCASTLSDGDEAFFGQGTRLTVV.

The chain joins TRBV11-2 to TRBJ2-3, with TRBD2 matching 10 bases. Germline V gives CDR1 SGHAT, CDR2 FQNNGV. The CDR3 is made up of 16 amino acids. Trimming removed 5 bases from V and 3 bases from J; junction bases left unmatched: 8. The CDR3 loop is CASSPILAGTTDTQYF. The CDR3 nucleotides are TGTGCCAGCAGCCCTATACTAGCGGGAACTACAGATACGCAGTATTTT.

The chain has TRBV5-1 and TRBJ2-7, with 9 bases aligning to TRBD1. CDR3 length: 14 amino acids. Germline V gene data show CDR1 as SGHRS and CDR2 as YFSETQ. With 3 bases clipped from V and 1 base from J, the junction kept 2 bases outside the gene matches. The CDR3 DNA is TGCGCCAGCAGCTACGGGACAGGGTCCTACGAGCAGTACTTC. Protein product: CASSYGTGSYEQYF.